This T cell receptor (beta chain) was documented in a study of blood T cell repertoires in COVID-19. Overall study: Acute and convalescent COVID-19 specimens originated in the United States, Italy and Spain. PBMCs, B-cell-depleted T cells, or T cells provided the cDNA or gDNA that made up the material.

Participants came from around 25 US areas, aged about 18 to 89 years. The germline V and J ends were trimmed by 4 bases and 4 bases, with 17 bases remaining between them. Germline CDR1 is SGHNT and CDR2 is YYREEE (reference sequence). The CDR3 extends over 16 amino acids. Sequencing was performed with immunoSEQ multiplex PCR; in TCRdb, only in-frame clones are kept and a portion is missing. The sample shows roughly 200,000 clones, roughly 86% of them seen only once. V usage is TRBV5-4 and J usage is TRBJ2-2, with D perhaps matching TRBD2 (6 bases). This sequence was found in a man aged 35 to 55 with acute COVID-19. The sequenced material came from PBMCs or T cells enriched from blood (not recorded which). The CDR3 protein is CASSPKPRAGTGELFF. CDR3 sequence (DNA): TGTGCCAGCAGCCCTAAACCCCGAGCGGGCACCGGGGAGCTGTTTTTT.